One and the same sample provided the 9 T cell receptor beta chains below, sequenced in a study of somatic mutations in cytotoxic T cells in rheumatoid arthritis. Assay used: immunoSEQ multiplex PCR; TCRdb lists only in-frame clones, some missing. This repertoire shows 12,000 or so clones, roughly 69% found once; its top ten account for 9.5% to 13%. What was sequenced was CD8+ T cells sorted from blood. These receptors came from a woman between 35 and 50 years old in good health.

The table lists this clone with a few counts. The chain employs TRBV30 and TRBJ2-7; 7 bases line up with TRBD1. V shed 0 bases, J shed 3 bases, and the junction held 8 bases outside the gene matches. Germline CDR1 reads GTSNPN; CDR2 reads SVGIG (reference sequence). The CDR3 loop spans 15 amino acids. CDR3 bases: TGTGCCTGGAGTGTACTGGGTCAGGGGGTCTACGAGCAGTACTTC. As protein: CAWSVLGQGVYEQYF.

The genes are TRBV2 and TRBJ1-2; D may be TRBD1 (5 bases). Trimming left V 4 bases short and J 3 bases short, with 9 bases between. Germline V gene sequence: CDR1 SNHLY, CDR2 FYNNEI. This CDR3 region has 13 residues. The CDR3 region has the DNA TGTGCCAGCAGTGGGAGGGGCTACTATGGCTACACCTTC. Protein sequence: CASSGRGYYGYTF.

This chain links TRBV7-2 with TRBJ2-3; TRBD2 aligns across 7 bases. CDR1 SGHTA and CDR2 FQGNSA come from the germline V gene. J was trimmed by 5 bases and V by 3 bases; bases with no gene match: 8. The CDR3 covers 15 residues. The CDR3 here is CASSLIAGAIDTQYF. CDR3 sequence (DNA): TGTGCCAGCAGCTTGATAGCGGGTGCGATAGATACGCAGTATTTT.

The chain carries TRBV27 and TRBJ1-1; 7 bases align to TRBD1. V shed 5 bases and J 3 bases; nucleotides not matched to a gene: 12. Germline-derived CDR1 and CDR2 are MNHEY and SMNVEV (reference sequence). CDR3 length: 16 residues. Here the CDR3 DNA reads TGTGCCAGCAGTACACGGGACAGCCGGCCCTACACTGAAGCTTTCTTT. This codes for CASSTRDSRPYTEAFF.

The CDR3 spells CASSPGPLAVNEQFF. CDR3 nucleotide sequence: TGTGCCAGCAGTCCGGGACCCCTGGCTGTGAATGAGCAGTTCTTC. The V and J genes are TRBV7-8 and TRBJ2-1; D is perhaps TRBD1 or TRBD2 (5 bases each). V was trimmed by 6 bases and J by 7 bases, leaving 19 bases between them. Germline CDR1 and CDR2: SGHVS and FQNEAQ. This CDR3 has 15 residues.

The chain employs TRBV27 and TRBJ2-5; 14 bases align to TRBD2. The length of the CDR3 is 19 residues. J was trimmed by 1 base and V by 5 bases; bases with no gene match: 12. Per germline, CDR1 MNHEY and CDR2 SMNVEV (reference sequence). CDR3 in DNA: TGTGCCAGCAGTCTACGTGGGGGACTAGCGGGGGTACTCCAAGAGACCCAGTACTTC. Translated: CASSLRGGLAGVLQETQYF.

CDR3 sequence (DNA): TGTGCCAGTAGTATTGGTGACAACACCGGGGAGCTGTTTTTT. It codes for CASSIGDNTGELFF. The chain uses TRBV19 and TRBJ2-2; no reliable D call. The V gene's germline CDR1 is LNHDA and CDR2 SQIVND (reference sequence). This CDR3 spans 14 amino acids. V was cut by 3 bases and J by 2 bases, with 7 bases left in between.

This clone has a handful of counts. The rearrangement uses TRBV14 and TRBJ2-5, with 9 bases that match TRBD2. Germline V gives CDR1 SGHDN, CDR2 FVKESK. The CDR3 consists of 15 residues. V lost 3 bases, J lost 1 base, and 3 bases stayed unmatched. The DNA for the CDR3 is TGTGCCAGCAGCCACCCGACTAGCGGCCAAGAGACCCAGTACTTC. Translating gives CASSHPTSGQETQYF. Full variable domain (rest looked up from reference TRBV14 and TRBJ2-5): EAGVTQFPSHSVIEKGQTVTLRCDPISGHDNLYWYRRVMGKEIKFLLHFVKESKQDESGMPNNRFLAERTGGTYSTLKVQPAELEDSGVYFCASSHPTSGQETQYFGPGTRLLVL.

The J gene is TRBJ1-5, the V gene TRBV19; D is unresolved. Germline loops: CDR1 LNHDA, CDR2 SQIVND (reference sequence). The CDR3 has 13 amino acids. V lost 1 base to trimming and J lost 7 bases, with 8 bases between them. The CDR3 loop reads CASSIVEGQPQHF. CDR3 DNA sequence: TGTGCCAGTAGTATAGTTGAGGGCCAGCCCCAGCATTTT.